The entry that follows covers one T cell receptor beta chain sequence. Clones were read by immunoSEQ multiplex PCR, and TCRdb kept only the in-frame ones, dropping some. The table records fewer than 400,000 clones, almost 90% of them present only once. The data stem from a study of blood T cell repertoires in COVID-19. CDR1 is SNHLY, CDR2 FYNNEI, per germline. V was clipped by 6 bases and J by 4 bases, with 13 bases between them. The CDR3 loop spans 13 amino acids. Sequenced sample: peripheral blood. The rearrangement links TRBV2 to TRBJ2-7; possible D gene TRBD2, 6 bases. The source of this sequence is a woman aged 25 to 39 with COVID-19, enrolled during active disease. CDR3 protein: CASRSGAEYEQYF. For the CDR3, the DNA is TGTGCCAGCAGGTCGGGAGCGGAGTACGAGCAGTACTTC.